This T cell receptor beta chain was sequenced in a study of blood T cell repertoires in COVID-19. Under the authors' procedure: By means of reference gene primer amplification, nucleated cell counts were estimated. Sequenced by immunoSEQ multiplex PCR; TCRdb stores in-frame clones only, minus some. V and J calls and clone size are copied from that table; D and trimming were computed from the DNA. The sample holds 120,000 to 150,000 clones, more than 80% seen once. Germline CDR1 LGHDT, CDR2 YNNKEL (reference sequence). V was trimmed by 2 bases and J by 6 bases, leaving 12 bases between them. The CDR3 has 14 residues.

V is TRBV3-1 (or the pseudogene TRBV3-2) and J is TRBJ2-3, with a possible D match to TRBD2 (5 bases). The specimen was peripheral blood. The clonotype originates from a human donor with acute or convalescent COVID-19. The donor label of this sample is uncertain. The CDR3 loop reads CASSQKTRGDTQYF. The DNA of the CDR3 is TGTGCCAGCAGCCAAAAGACCAGAGGGGATACGCAGTATTTT.